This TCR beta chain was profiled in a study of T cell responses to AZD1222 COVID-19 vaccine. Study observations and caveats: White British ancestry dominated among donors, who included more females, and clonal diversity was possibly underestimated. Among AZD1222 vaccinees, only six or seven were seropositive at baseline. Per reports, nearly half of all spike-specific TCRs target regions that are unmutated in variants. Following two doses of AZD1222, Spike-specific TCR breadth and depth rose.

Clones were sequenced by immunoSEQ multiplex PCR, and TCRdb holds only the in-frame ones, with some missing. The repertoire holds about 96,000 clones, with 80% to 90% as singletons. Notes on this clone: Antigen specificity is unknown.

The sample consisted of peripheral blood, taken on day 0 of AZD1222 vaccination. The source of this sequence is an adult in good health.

This CDR3 is CASSEGVGAQGGYTF. The DNA of the CDR3 is TGTGCCAGCAGTGAAGGAGTGGGGGCGCAAGGTGGCTACACCTTC. The chain couples TRBV2 to TRBJ1-2, with D possibly being TRBD1 (6 bases). CDR3 length equals 15 residues. The germline gives CDR1 SNHLY, CDR2 FYNNEI. Trimming left V 1 base short and J 7 bases short, with 16 bases between.